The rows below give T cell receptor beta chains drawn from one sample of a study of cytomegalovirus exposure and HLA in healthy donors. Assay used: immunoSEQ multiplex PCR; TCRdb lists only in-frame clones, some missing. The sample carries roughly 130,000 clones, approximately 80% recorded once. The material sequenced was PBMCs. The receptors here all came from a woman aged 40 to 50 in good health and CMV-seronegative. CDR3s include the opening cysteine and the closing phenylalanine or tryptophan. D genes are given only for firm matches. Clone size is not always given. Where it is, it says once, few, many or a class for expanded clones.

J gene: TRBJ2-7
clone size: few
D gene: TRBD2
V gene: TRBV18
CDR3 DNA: TGTGCCAGCTCACCACCGGGGACTAGCTCGTCCTACGAGCAGTACTTC
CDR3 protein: CASSPPGTSSSYEQYF

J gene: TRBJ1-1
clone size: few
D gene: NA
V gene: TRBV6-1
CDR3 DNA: TGTGCCAGCACCCAAACTCGGGGGGGCACTGAAGCTTTCTTT
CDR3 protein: CASTQTRGGTEAFF

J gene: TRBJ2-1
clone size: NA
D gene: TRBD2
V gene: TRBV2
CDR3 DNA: TGTGCCAGCAGCGCGAGAGGACTAGCGGGACCTCACAATGAGCAGTTCTTC
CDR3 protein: CASSARGLAGPHNEQFF

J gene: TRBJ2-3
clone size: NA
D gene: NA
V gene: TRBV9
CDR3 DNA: TGTGCCAGCAGCGTACGGGGGGCCCAGGGGTCCCACACAGATACGCAGTATTTT
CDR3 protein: CASSVRGAQGSHTDTQYF

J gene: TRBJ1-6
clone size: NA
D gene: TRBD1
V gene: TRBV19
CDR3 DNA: TGTGCCAGTAGTATGGGCGGGACAGTTAATTCACCCCTCCACTTT
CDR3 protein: CASSMGGTVNSPLHF

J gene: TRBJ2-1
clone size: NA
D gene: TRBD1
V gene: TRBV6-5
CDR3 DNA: TGTGCCAGCACCCACCGGGACAGGGTCATTGAGCAGTTCTTC
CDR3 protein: CASTHRDRVIEQFF

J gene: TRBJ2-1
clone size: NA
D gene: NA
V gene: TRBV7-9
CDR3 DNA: TGTGCCAGCAGCTTAGTGCAGGTTTCGGCCGAGGAGCAGTTCTTC
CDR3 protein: CASSLVQVSAEEQFF

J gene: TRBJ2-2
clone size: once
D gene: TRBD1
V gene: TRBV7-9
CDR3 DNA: TGTGCCAGCAGCTTAGTCGGTCCACAGGGGGCCACCGGGGAGCTGTTTTTT
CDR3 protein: CASSLVGPQGATGELFF

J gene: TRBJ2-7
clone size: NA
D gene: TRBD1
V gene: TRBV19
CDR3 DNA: TGTGCCAGTAGTAATCCGACAGGGGAGGACGAGCAGTACTTC
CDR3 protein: CASSNPTGEDEQYF

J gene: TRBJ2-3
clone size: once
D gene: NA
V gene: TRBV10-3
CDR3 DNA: TGTGCCATCATATCAGACTTGGGGAGGACAGATACGCAGTATTTT
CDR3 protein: CAIISDLGRTDTQYF

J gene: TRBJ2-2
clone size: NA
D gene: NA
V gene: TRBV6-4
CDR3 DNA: TGTGCCAGAAGAGGACAGACAAACACCGGGGAGCTGTTTTTT
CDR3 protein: CARRGQTNTGELFF

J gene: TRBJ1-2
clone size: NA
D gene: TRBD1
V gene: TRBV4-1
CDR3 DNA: TGCGCCAGCAGCCATAAAAAGGTTATTACAGGGGCCTCCTATGGCTACACCTTC
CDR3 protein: CASSHKKVITGASYGYTF

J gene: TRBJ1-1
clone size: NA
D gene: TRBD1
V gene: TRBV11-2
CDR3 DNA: TGTGCCAGCAGCTCAAGGACAGGGGTCTCTGAAGCTTTCTTT
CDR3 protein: CASSSRTGVSEAFF

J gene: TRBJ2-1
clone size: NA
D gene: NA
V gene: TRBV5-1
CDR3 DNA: TGCGCCAGCAGCGCAGTATTAAGCTCCTACAATGAGCAGTTCTTC
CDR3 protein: CASSAVLSSYNEQFF

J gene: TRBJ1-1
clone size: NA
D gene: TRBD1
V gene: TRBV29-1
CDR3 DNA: TGCAGCGTTACAGGGGGGAACACTGAAGCTTTCTTT
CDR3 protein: CSVTGGNTEAFF

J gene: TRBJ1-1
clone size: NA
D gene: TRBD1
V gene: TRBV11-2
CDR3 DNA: TGTGCCAGCAGCTTAGGACAGGGGAACACTGAAGCTTTCTTT
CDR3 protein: CASSLGQGNTEAFF

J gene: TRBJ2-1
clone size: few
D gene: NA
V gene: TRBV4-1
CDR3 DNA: TGCGCCAGCAGCCACCCCGACAGGTCCTACAATGAGCAGTTCTTC
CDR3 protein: CASSHPDRSYNEQFF

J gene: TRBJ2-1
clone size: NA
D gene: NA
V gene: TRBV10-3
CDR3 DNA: TGTGCCATCAATAGACTATGCGATGAGCAGTTCTTC
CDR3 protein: CAINRLCDEQFF

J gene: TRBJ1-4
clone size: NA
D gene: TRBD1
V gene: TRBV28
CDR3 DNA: TGTGCCAGCAGAATCAGGGGGCCGGGTGAAAAACTGTTTTTT
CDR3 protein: CASRIRGPGEKLFF

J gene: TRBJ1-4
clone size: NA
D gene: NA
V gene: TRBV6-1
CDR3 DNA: TGTGCCAGCAGTTCGCAGACTACAACTAATGAAAAACTGTTTTTT
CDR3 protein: CASSSQTTTNEKLFF

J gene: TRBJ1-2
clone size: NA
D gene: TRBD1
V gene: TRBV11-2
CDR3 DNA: TGTGCCAGCAGCTTAGCGACAGGGTCGGCCTATGGCTACACCTTC
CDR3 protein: CASSLATGSAYGYTF

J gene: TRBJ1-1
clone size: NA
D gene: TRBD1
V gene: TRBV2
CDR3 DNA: TGTGCCAGCAGTGCCCTTCAGGGGGACACTGAAGCTTTCTTT
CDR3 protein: CASSALQGDTEAFF

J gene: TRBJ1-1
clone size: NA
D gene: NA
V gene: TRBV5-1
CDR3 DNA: TGCGCCAGCAGCTTGGATCGGACAGACACTGAAGCTTTCTTT
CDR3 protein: CASSLDRTDTEAFF

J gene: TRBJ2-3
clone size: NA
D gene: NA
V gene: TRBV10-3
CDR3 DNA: TGTGCCATCAGTGGGACGGGGGGCCCAGATACGCAGTATTTT
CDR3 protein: CAISGTGGPDTQYF

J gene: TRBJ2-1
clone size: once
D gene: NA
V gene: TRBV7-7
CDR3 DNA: TGTGCTAGCAGCTTAGGGGGCGGGGGTAGCGGGATTGACAATGAGCAGTTCTTC
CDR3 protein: CASSLGGGGSGIDNEQFF

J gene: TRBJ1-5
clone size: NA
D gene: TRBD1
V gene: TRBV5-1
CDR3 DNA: TGCGCCAGCAGCGTGGGACAGGGAGGTCCCAATCAGCCCCAGCATTTT
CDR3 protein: CASSVGQGGPNQPQHF

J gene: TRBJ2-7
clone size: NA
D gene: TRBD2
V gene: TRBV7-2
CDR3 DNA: TGTGCCAGCAGCTTAGGGGGACTAGCTGGCTACGAGCAGTACTTC
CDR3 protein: CASSLGGLAGYEQYF

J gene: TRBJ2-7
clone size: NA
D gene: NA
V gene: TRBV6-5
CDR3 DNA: TGTGCCAGCAGTCCCCCAGGGTTTCCCTACGAGCAGTACTTC
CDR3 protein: CASSPPGFPYEQYF

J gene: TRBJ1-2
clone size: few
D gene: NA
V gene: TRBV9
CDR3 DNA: TGTGCCAGCTCCCTCAACTATGGCTACACCTTC
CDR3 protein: CASSLNYGYTF

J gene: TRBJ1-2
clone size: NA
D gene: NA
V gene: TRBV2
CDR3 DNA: TGTGCCAGCACTTTGATCGCAGCTAACTATGGCTACACCTTC
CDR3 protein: CASTLIAANYGYTF

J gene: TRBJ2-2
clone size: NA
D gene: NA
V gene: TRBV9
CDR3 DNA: TGTGCCAGCAGCGTAGCCCAGGGATACGGGGAGCTGTTTTTT
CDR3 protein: CASSVAQGYGELFF

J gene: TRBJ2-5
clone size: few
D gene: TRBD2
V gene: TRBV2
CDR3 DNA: TGTGCCAGCAGTAAACAGACTAGCGGCCAAGAGACCCAGTACTTC
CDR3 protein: CASSKQTSGQETQYF

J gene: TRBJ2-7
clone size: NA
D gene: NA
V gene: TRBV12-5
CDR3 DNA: TGTGCTAGTGGTTTTCCGACGACAGCCTCCTACGAGCAGTACTTC
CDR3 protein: CASGFPTTASYEQYF

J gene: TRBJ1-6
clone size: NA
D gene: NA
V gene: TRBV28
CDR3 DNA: TGTGCCAGCAGTTTTCCCGCCGAGGCCCCCTATAATTCACCCCTCCACTTT
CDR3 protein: CASSFPAEAPYNSPLHF

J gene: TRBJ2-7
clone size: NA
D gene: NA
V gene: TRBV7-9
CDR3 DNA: TGTGCCAGCAGCTGGGGGGACAGACACTACGAGCAGTACTTC
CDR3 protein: CASSWGDRHYEQYF

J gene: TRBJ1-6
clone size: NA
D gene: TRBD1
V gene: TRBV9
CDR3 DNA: TGTGCCAGCAGCGGGGACAGGGTCGATTCACCCCTCCACTTT
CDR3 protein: CASSGDRVDSPLHF

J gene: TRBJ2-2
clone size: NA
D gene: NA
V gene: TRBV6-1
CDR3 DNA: TGTGCCAGCAGTGACGGGATATCGAACACCGGGGAGCTGTTTTTT
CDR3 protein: CASSDGISNTGELFF

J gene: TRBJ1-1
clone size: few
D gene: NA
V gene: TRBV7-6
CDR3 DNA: TGTGCCAGCAGCCCCGACAGACTGAACACTGAAGCTTTCTTT
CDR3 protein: CASSPDRLNTEAFF

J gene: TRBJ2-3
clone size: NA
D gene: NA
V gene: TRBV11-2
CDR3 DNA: TGTGCCAGCAGCTTAGGGAACGGGGATACGCAGTATTTT
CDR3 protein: CASSLGNGDTQYF

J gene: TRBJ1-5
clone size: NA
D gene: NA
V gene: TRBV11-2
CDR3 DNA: TGTGCCAGCAGCTTAGATATCGGGCAGGGAGGGAATCAGCCCCAGCATTTT
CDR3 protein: CASSLDIGQGGNQPQHF

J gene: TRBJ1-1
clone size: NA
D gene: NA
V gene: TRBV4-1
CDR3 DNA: TGCGCCAGCAGCCAAGTGCTTAGATCCCGTGAGGCTTTCTTT
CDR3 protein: CASSQVLRSREAFF

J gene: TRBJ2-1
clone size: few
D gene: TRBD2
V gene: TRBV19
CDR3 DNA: TGTGCCAGTAGTACCCAGCGGGAGGCCCCCGAGCAGTTCTTC
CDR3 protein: CASSTQREAPEQFF

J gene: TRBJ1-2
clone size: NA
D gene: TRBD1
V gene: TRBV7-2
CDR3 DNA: TGTGCCAGCAGCCCCCGGTCAGGGGGCTCTGGCTACACCTTC
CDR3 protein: CASSPRSGGSGYTF

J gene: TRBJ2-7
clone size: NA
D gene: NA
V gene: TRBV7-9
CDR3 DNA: TGTGCCAGCAGCTCGACCAGGGAGGCCTACGAGCAGTACTTC
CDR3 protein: CASSSTREAYEQYF

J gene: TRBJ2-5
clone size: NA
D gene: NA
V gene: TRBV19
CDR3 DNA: TGTGCCAGTAGTATTTCCAGGGGGACCCAGTACTTC
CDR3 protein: CASSISRGTQYF

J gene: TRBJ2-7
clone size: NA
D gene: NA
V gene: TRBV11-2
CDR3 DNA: TGTGCCAGCAGCCCCCAGTCCTGGGAGACCTACGAGCAGTACTTC
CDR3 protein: CASSPQSWETYEQYF

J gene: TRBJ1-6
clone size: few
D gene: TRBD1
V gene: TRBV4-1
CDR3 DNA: TGCGCCAGCAGCCAAGGACAGGGTCGGTCACCCCTCCACTTT
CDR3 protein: CASSQGQGRSPLHF

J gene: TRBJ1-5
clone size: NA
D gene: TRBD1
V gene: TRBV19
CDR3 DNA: TGTGCCAGCCATACAGGGGGCAATCAGCCCCAGCATTTT
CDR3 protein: CASHTGGNQPQHF

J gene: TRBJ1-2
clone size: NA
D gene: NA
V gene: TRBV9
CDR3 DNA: TGTGCCAGCAGCGCAGGGTCTCCGTATGGCTACACCTTC
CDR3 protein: CASSAGSPYGYTF

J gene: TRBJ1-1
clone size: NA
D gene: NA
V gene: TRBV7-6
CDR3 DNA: TGTGCCAGCAGCTCTACCACGGTCAGGGAAGCTTTCTTT
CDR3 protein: CASSSTTVREAFF

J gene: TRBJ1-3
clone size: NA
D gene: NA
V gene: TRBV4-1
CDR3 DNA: TGCGCCAGCAGCCAAGAGGACGGGGGGGGGCTCGGAAACACCATATATTTT
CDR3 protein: CASSQEDGGGLGNTIYF

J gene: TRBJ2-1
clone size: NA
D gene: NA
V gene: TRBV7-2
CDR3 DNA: TGTGCCAGCAGCCCACACGGGGGACAGCTGAGCTCCTACAATGAGCAGTTCTTC
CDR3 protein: CASSPHGGQLSSYNEQFF

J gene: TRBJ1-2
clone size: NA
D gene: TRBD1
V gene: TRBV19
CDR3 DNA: TGTGCCAGTAGTTATGGTAGCAGAGGGGGCGCATACTATGGCTACACCTTC
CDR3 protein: CASSYGSRGGAYYGYTF

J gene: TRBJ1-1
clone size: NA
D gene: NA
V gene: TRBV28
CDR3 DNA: TGTGCCAGCCTAACAGGGATGGACACTGAAGCTTTCTTT
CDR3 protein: CASLTGMDTEAFF

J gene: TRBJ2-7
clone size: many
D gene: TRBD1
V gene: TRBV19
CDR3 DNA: TGTGCCAGTAGTATTCAGGGGGCTAACGAGCAGTACTTC
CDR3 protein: CASSIQGANEQYF